A selection of T cell receptor beta chains follows, all from one sample in a study of T cell responses to AZD1222 COVID-19 vaccine. This table comes from immunoSEQ multiplex PCR, and its TCRdb copy is limited to in-frame clones, with some not included. The sample holds 140,000 to 150,000 clones, 93% seen once. The sequencing used peripheral blood, collected on day 0 of AZD1222 vaccination. The receptors were gathered from an adult in good health. Each CDR3 is given with its conserved first and last residue. The D gene is left open where the match is weak. Clone size is stated in some rows and not others, as once, few, many or a class when expanded.

>-|TRBV11-3|TRBJ2-2|-
TGTGCCAGCAGCTCCAACTCTAGGTCCGGGGAGCTGTTTTTT
CASSSNSRSGELFF
>TRBD1|TRBV5-6|TRBJ1-6|-
TGTGCCAGCAGCCGAGGACAGGGGTCCTATAATTCACCCCTCCACTTT
CASSRGQGSYNSPLHF
>TRBD2|TRBV19|TRBJ2-2|-
TGTGCCAGTAGTATGCCCGCGGGAGGCCCCCCCGGGGAGCTGTTTTTT
CASSMPAGGPPGELFF
>-|TRBV6-5|TRBJ2-1|-
TGTGCCAGCAGCAGATACAATGAGCAGTTCTTC
CASSRYNEQFF
>-|TRBV7-9|TRBJ1-4|-
TGTGCCAGCAGCTTAAAGGGGTTGGAGAATGAAAAACTGTTTTTT
CASSLKGLENEKLFF
>-|TRBV9|TRBJ1-3|-
TGTGCCAGCAGCGAGGGAAACACCATATATTTT
CASSEGNTIYF
>TRBD1|TRBV19|TRBJ2-1|-
TGTGCCAGTAGTTCTAGGACCGGGACAGGGTTCAATGAGCAGTTCTTC
CASSSRTGTGFNEQFF
>-|TRBV28|TRBJ1-5|-
TGTGCCAGCAGTTTAGCCGGTCAGCCCCAGCATTTT
CASSLAGQPQHF
>-|TRBV6-6|TRBJ1-5|-
TGTGCCAGCAGTTACGGCCAGAACGCCCCCAATCAGCCCCAGCATTTT
CASSYGQNAPNQPQHF
>TRBD2|TRBV7-9|TRBJ2-7|-
TGTGCCAGCAACGACCAGCGGGAGGGCAGCCACGAGCAGTACTTC
CASNDQREGSHEQYF
>-|TRBV7-9|TRBJ1-5|-
TGTGCCAGCAGCGAGACAGCTAGCAATCAGCCCCAGCATTTT
CASSETASNQPQHF
>TRBD1|TRBV7-8|TRBJ2-3|-
TGTGCCAGCAGCCGGGTCGGGACAGGAATCACAGATACGCAGTATTTT
CASSRVGTGITDTQYF
>TRBD1|TRBV9|TRBJ2-7|-
TGTGCCAGCAGCTCACAGGGGGGACCTTCCTACGAGCAGTACTTC
CASSSQGGPSYEQYF
>-|TRBV6-1|TRBJ2-2|-
TGTGCCAGCAGTGAACACACGAACACCGGGGAGCTGTTTTTT
CASSEHTNTGELFF
>TRBD1|TRBV6-5|TRBJ1-2|-
TGTGCCAGCATGGGGATCCCGGGACAGGGAAATCGCGCCTTC
CASMGIPGQGNRAF
>-|TRBV30|TRBJ2-3|-
TGTGCCTGGAGTCCGACTTTCACAGATACGCAGTATTTT
CAWSPTFTDTQYF
>-|TRBV7-8|TRBJ1-1|-
TGTGCCAGCAGCTTAGGAGGGAGGGGGAGGACGAACACTGAAGCTTTCTTT
CASSLGGRGRTNTEAFF
>-|TRBV4-1|TRBJ1-1|-
TGCGCCAGCAGCCAAGATTACAGCAGGGCTATGAACACTGAAGCTTTCTTT
CASSQDYSRAMNTEAFF
>TRBD2|TRBV4-1|TRBJ2-3|-
TGCGCCAGCAGCCCCTATCGATGGCGGGAGAGCACAGATACGCAGTATTTT
CASSPYRWRESTDTQYF
>TRBD1|TRBV6-5|TRBJ1-6|-
TGTGCCAGCACCTTCAACCGGGACAGTAATTCACCCCTCCACTTT
CASTFNRDSNSPLHF
>-|TRBV19|TRBJ1-1|-
TGTGCCAGTAGTCTCCAACAGGGAGCGGCTGAAGCTTTCTTT
CASSLQQGAAEAFF
>-|TRBV7-9|TRBJ2-2|-
TGTGCCAGCAGCTTAGGTGGGGACGGGGAGCTGTTTTTT
CASSLGGDGELFF
>TRBD2|TRBV6-5|TRBJ2-1|-
TGTGCCAGCAGTTACGTGGGAGGGATATACAATGAGCAGTTCTTC
CASSYVGGIYNEQFF
>TRBD1|TRBV5-1|TRBJ1-5|-
TGCGCCAGCAGCTTGGGGGACAGGGACGATCAGCCCCAGCATTTT
CASSLGDRDDQPQHF
>-|TRBV29-1|TRBJ1-1|-
TGCAGCGCGGGGGTTCCTGAAGCTTTCTTT
CSAGVPEAFF
>TRBD2|TRBV5-1|TRBJ2-7|-
TGCGCCAGCAGCTTGTCGGCACTAGCGGCCTCCTACGAGCAGTACTTC
CASSLSALAASYEQYF
>-|TRBV12-3/TRBV12-4|TRBJ1-5|-
TGTGCCAGCAGTTGGGGGGATCAGCCCCAGCATTTT
CASSWGDQPQHF
>TRBD2|TRBV4-1|TRBJ2-3|-
TGCGCCAGCAGCCAAGATATTCTCGGACTAGCGGGAGGGCCTGGAGATACGCAGTATTTT
CASSQDILGLAGGPGDTQYF
>TRBD1|TRBV5-1|TRBJ1-1|-
TGCGCCAGCAGCCTCGGACAGGGACGGGCGGACACTGAAGCTTTCTTT
CASSLGQGRADTEAFF
>-|TRBV28|TRBJ1-5|-
TGTGCCAGCAGTGGGGCCTGGAGCAATCAGCCCCAGCATTTT
CASSGAWSNQPQHF
>-|TRBV7-9|TRBJ2-6|-
TGTGCCAGCAGCTTATCCCCAACCTCTGGGGCCAACGTCCTGACTTTC
CASSLSPTSGANVLTF
>TRBD1|TRBV6-5|TRBJ2-7|-
TGTGCCAGCAGTTACTCGACAGGGGACCAGTACGAGCAGTACTTC
CASSYSTGDQYEQYF
>TRBD1|TRBV7-2|TRBJ2-5|-
TGTGCCAGCAGCTTAATCGGGGGGGACAGGGGTGAGACCCAGTACTTC
CASSLIGGDRGETQYF
>TRBD1|TRBV19|TRBJ2-2|-
TGTGCCAGCACCATTTACAGGGGAGCGAACACCGGGGAGCTGTTTTTT
CASTIYRGANTGELFF
>-|TRBV5-1|TRBJ1-2|-
TGCGCCAGCAGCTTGGCGGCCCTAGGGGACTATGGCTACACCTTC
CASSLAALGDYGYTF
>TRBD1|TRBV5-5|TRBJ2-2|-
TGTGCCAGCAGCTTACAGGGGGCGGTAACCGGGGAGCTGTTTTTT
CASSLQGAVTGELFF
>-|TRBV12-3/TRBV12-4|TRBJ2-1|-
TGTGCCAGCAGTTTGCCCAATGAGCAGTTCTTC
CASSLPNEQFF
>TRBD1|TRBV24-1|TRBJ1-2|-
TGTGCCACCAGGGGGAACAGGGGGATCGGCTACACCTTC
CATRGNRGIGYTF
>-|TRBV10-3|TRBJ2-3|-
TGTGCCATCAGTGAGTCGAAGGACGGCACAGATACGCAGTATTTT
CAISESKDGTDTQYF
>-|TRBV5-1|TRBJ1-1|-
TGCGCCAGCAGAGGGCAGAACACTGAAGCTTTCTTT
CASRGQNTEAFF
>-|TRBV28|TRBJ1-5|-
TGTGCCAGCAGTTCAACCTATCAGCCCCAGCATTTT
CASSSTYQPQHF
>-|TRBV12-5|TRBJ2-1|-
TGTGCTAGTGGTTTGGCCGCATTACACCTTGATGGGCACAGTTACTACAATGAGCAGTTCTTC
CASGLAALHLDGHSYYNEQFF
>-|TRBV7-8|TRBJ1-2|-
TGTGCCAGCAGCCTTCTGACAGTCCCTAACTATGGCTACACCTTC
CASSLLTVPNYGYTF
>-|TRBV5-1|TRBJ2-1|-
TGCGCCAGCAGCTTGGGGCAGGGTCAGGATGAGCAGTTCTTC
CASSLGQGQDEQFF
>TRBD1|TRBV4-1|TRBJ1-4|-
TGCGCCAGCAGCCGTCAGTCGGGACAGGGTTCTGAAAAACTGTTTTTT
CASSRQSGQGSEKLFF
>-|TRBV12-5|TRBJ2-7|-
TGTGCTAGTGGTTGGGGGGCGGGGATATACGAGCAGTACTTC
CASGWGAGIYEQYF
>-|TRBV7-6|TRBJ2-7|-
TGTGCCAGCAGCTTAGAGGGAGGTACCCGCTACGAGCAGTACTTC
CASSLEGGTRYEQYF
>-|TRBV6-5|TRBJ1-2|-
TGTGCCAGCAGTTTGGACGGAAGATATGGCTACACCTTC
CASSLDGRYGYTF
>TRBD1|TRBV20-1|TRBJ1-2|-
TGCAGTGCCAGGGGGGTACATGGCTACACCTTC
CSARGVHGYTF
>TRBD1|TRBV5-3|TRBJ1-2|-
TGTGCCAGAGGACAGGGGATCGGCTATGGCTACACCTTC
CARGQGIGYGYTF
>-|TRBV7-9|TRBJ1-2|once
TGTGCCAGCTGGGCCAAGAGGGGCTACACCTTC
CASWAKRGYTF
>-|TRBV5-1|TRBJ1-2|-
TGCGCCAGCAGCCTAGGTACCGGGACGGAATATGGCTACACCTTC
CASSLGTGTEYGYTF
>TRBD2|TRBV7-2|TRBJ2-2|-
TGTGCCAGCAGCCGGACTAGCGACCTCGGGGAGCTGTTTTTT
CASSRTSDLGELFF
>-|TRBV10-1|TRBJ1-1|-
TGCGCCAGCAGTCAATCTGTGAACACTGAAGCTTTCTTT
CASSQSVNTEAFF
>-|TRBV4-1|TRBJ2-1|-
TGCGCCAGCAGCCAAGGACAGGGGGCGGGAGGGCCCAATGAGCAGTTCTTC
CASSQGQGAGGPNEQFF
>-|TRBV3-1/TRBV3-2|TRBJ2-3|-
TGTGCCAGCAGCCCCGGAGTTGAAGATACGCAGTATTTT
CASSPGVEDTQYF
>-|TRBV5-4|TRBJ2-2|-
TGTGCCAGCAGCTTGGACTCAATAGGGGAGCTGTTTTTT
CASSLDSIGELFF
>TRBD1|TRBV6-2/TRBV6-3|TRBJ1-1|-
TGTGCCAGCAGTTACTCCTCAGGGGGCACTGAAGCTTTCTTT
CASSYSSGGTEAFF
>TRBD1|TRBV2|TRBJ1-5|-
TGTGCCAGCAGTGAAGAGGTGCAGACAGGGGCCAATCAGCCCCAGCATTTT
CASSEEVQTGANQPQHF
>TRBD2|TRBV6-5|TRBJ2-7|-
TGTGCCAGCAGTTACTCTGCGGGGGTGGGATCCTACGAGCAGTACTTC
CASSYSAGVGSYEQYF